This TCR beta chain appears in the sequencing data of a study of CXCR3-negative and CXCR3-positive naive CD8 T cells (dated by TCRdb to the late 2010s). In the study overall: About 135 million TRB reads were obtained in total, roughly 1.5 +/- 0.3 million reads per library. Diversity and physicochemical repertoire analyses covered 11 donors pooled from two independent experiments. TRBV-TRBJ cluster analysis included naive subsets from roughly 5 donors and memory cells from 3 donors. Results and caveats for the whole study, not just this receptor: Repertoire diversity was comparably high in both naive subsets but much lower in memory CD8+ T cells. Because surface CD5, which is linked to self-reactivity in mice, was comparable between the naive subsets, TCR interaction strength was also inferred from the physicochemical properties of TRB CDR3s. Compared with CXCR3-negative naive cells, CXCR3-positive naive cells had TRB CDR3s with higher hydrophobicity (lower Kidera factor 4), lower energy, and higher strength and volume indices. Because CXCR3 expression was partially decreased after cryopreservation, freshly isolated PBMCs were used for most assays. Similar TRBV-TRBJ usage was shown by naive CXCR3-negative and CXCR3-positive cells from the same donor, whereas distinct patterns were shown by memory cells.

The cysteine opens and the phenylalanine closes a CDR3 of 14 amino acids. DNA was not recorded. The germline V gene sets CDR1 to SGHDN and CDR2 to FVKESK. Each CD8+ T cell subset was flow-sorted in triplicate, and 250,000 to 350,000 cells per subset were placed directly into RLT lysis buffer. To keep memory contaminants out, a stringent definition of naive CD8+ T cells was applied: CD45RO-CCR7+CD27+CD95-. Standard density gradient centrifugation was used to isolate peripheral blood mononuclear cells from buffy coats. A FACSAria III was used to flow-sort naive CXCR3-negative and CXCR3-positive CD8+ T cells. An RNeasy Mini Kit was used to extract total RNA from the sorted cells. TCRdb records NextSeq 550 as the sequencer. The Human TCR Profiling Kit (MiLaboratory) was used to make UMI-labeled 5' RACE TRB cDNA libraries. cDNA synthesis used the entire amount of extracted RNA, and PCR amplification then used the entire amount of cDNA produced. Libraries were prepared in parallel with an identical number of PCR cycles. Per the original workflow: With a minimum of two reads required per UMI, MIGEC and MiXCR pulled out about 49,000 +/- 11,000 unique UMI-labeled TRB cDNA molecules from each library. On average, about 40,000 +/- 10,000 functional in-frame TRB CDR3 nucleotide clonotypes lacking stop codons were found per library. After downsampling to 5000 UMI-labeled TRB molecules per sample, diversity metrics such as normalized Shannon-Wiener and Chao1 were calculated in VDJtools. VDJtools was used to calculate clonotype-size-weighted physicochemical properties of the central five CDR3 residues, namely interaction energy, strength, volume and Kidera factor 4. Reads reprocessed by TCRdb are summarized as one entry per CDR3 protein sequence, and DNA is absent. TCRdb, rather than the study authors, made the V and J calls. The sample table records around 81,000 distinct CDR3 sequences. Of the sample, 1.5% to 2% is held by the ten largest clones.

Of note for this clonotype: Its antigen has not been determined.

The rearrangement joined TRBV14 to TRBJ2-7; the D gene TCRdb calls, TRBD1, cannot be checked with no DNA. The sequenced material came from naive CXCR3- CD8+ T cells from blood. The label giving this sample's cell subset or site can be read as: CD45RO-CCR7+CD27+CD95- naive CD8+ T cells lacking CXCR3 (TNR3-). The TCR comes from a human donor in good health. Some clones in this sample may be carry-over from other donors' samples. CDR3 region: CASSPGQGPYEQYF. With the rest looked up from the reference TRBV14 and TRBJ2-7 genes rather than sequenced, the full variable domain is EAGVTQFPSHSVIEKGQTVTLRCDPISGHDNLYWYRRVMGKEIKFLLHFVKESKQDESGMPNNRFLAERTGGTYSTLKVQPAELEDSGVYFCASSPGQGPYEQYFGPGTRLTVT.